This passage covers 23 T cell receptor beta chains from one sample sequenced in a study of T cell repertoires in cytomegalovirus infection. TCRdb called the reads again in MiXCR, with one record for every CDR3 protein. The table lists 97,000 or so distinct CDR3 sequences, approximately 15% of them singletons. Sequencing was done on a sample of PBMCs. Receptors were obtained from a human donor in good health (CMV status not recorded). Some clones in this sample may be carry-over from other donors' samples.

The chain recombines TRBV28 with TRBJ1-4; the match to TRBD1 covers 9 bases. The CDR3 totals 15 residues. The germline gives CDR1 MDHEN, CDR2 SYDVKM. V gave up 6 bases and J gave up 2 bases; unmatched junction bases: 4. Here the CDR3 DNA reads TGTGCCAGCAGCCAACAGGGGGCCACTAATGAAAAACTGTTTTTT. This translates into CASSQQGATNEKLFF.

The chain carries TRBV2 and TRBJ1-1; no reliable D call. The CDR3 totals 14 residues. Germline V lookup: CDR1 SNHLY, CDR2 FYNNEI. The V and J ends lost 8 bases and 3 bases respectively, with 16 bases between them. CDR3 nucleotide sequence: TGTGCCAGCCGGAACCGGGCCGGGGACACTGAAGCTTTCTTT. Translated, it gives CASRNRAGDTEAFF.

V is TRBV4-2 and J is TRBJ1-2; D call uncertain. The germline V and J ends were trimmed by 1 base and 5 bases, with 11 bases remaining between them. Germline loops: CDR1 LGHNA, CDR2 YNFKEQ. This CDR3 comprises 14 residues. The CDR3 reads CASSQVRGEYGYTF. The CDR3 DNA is TGTGCCAGCAGCCAAGTGCGGGGAGAATATGGCTACACCTTC.

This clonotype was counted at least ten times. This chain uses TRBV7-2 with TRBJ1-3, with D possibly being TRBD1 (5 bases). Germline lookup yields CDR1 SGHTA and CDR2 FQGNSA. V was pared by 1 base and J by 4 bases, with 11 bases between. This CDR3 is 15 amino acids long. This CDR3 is CASSLGPGSGNTIYF. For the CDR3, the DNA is TGTGCCAGCAGCTTAGGGCCAGGGTCAGGAAACACCATATATTTT.

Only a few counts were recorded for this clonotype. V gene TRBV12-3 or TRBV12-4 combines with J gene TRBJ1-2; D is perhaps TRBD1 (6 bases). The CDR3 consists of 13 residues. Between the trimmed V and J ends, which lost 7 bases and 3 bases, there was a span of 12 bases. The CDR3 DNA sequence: TGTGCCAGCAACCAACAGGGATACTATGGCTACACCTTC. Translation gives CASNQQGYYGYTF.

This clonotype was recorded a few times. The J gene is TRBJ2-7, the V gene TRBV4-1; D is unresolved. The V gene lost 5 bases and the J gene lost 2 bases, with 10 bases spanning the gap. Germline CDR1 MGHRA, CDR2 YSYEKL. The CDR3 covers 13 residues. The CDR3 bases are TGCGCCAGCAGCGAAGGTTACCCCTACGAGCAGTACTTC. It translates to CASSEGYPYEQYF.

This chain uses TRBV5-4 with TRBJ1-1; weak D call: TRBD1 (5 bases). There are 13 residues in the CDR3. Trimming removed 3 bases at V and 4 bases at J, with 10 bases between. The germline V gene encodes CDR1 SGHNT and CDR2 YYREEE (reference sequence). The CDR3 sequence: CASSSGGSTEAFF. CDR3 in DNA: TGTGCCAGCAGCTCCGGGGGGTCCACTGAAGCTTTCTTT.

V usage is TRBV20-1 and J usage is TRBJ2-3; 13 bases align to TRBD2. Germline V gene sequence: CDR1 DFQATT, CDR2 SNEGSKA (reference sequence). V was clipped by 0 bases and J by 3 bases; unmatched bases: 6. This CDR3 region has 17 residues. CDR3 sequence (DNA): TGCAGTGCTAGAGATCGGACTAGCGGGGGAGCAACAGATACGCAGTATTTT. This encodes CSARDRTSGGATDTQYF.

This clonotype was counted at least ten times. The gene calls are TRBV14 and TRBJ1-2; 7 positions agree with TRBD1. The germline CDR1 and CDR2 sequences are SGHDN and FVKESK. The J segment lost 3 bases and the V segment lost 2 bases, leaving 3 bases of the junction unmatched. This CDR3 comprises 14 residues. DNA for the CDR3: TGTGCCAGCAGCCAACGAACAGGGGACTATGGCTACACCTTC. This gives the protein CASSQRTGDYGYTF.

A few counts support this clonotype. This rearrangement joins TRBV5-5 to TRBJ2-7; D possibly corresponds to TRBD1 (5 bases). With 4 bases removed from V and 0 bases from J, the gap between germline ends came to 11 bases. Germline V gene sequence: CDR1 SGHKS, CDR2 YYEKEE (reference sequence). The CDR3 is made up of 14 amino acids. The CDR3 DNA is TGTGCCAGCAGCGTGGACACCCTCTCCTACGAGCAGTACTTC. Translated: CASSVDTLSYEQYF.

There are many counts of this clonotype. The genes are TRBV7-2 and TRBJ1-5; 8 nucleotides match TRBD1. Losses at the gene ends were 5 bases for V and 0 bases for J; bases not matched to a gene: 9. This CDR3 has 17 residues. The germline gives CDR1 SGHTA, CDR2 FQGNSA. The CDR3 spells CASSNRGGPYSNQPQHF. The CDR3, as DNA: TGTGCCAGCAGCAACAGGGGGGGACCTTATAGCAATCAGCCCCAGCATTTT.

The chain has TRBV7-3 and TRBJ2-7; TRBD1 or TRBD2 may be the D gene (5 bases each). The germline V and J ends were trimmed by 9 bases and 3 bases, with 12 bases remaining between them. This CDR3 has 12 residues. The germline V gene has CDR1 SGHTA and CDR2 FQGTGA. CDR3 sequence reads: CARRGDDYEQYF. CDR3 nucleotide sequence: TGTGCCAGGAGGGGAGACGACTACGAGCAGTACTTC.

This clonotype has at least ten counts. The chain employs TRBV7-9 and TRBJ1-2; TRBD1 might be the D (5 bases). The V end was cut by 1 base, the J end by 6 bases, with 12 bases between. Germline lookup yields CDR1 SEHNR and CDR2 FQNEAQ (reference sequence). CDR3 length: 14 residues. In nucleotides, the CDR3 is TGTGCCAGCAGCTTAGGGGAATGGGGGGATGGCTACACCTTC. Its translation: CASSLGEWGDGYTF.

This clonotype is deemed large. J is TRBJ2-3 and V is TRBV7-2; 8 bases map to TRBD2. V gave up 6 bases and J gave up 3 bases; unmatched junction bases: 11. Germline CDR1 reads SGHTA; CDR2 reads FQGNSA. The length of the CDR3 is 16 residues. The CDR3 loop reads CASSFYKRGSTDTQYF. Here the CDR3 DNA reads TGTGCCAGCAGTTTTTACAAGCGGGGGTCAACAGATACGCAGTATTTT.

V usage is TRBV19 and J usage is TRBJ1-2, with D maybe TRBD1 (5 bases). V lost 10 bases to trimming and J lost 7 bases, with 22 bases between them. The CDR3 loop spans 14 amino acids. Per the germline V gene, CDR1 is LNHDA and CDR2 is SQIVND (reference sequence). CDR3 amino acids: CANRTSRDDGGYTF. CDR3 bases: TGTGCCAATAGGACCTCCCGGGACGACGGTGGCTACACCTTC. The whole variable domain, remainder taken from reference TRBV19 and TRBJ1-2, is DGGITQSPKYLFRKEGQNVTLSCEQNLNHDAMYWYRQDPGQGLRLIYYSQIVNDFQKGDIAEGYSVSREKKESFPLTVTSAQKNPTAFYLCANRTSRDDGGYTFGSGTRLTVV.

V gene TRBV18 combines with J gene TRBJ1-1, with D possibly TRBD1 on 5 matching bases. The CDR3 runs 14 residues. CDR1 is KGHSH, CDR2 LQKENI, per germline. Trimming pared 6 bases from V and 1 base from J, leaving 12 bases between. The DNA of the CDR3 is TGTGCCAGCTCTCCCAGGGTGGGGAACACTGAAGCTTTCTTT. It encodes CASSPRVGNTEAFF.

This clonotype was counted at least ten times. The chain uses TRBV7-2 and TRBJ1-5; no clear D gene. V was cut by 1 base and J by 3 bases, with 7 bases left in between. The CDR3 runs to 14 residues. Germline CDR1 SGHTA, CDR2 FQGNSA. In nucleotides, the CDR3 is TGTGCCAGCAGCTTAGGGCGGAACAATCAGCCCCAGCATTTT. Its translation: CASSLGRNNQPQHF.

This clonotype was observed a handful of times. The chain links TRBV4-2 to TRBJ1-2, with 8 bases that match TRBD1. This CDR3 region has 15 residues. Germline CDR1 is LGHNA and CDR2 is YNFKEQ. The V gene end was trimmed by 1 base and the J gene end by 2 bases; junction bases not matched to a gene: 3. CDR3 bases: TGTGCCAGCAGCCAAGTACCAGGGGGCAACTATGGCTACACCTTC. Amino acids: CASSQVPGGNYGYTF.

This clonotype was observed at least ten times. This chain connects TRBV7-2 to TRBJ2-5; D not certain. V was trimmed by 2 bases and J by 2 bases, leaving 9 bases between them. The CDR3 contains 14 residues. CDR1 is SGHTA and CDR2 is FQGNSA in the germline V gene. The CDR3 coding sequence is TGTGCCAGCAGCTTATACGGGTTTCAAGAGACCCAGTACTTC. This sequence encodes CASSLYGFQETQYF.

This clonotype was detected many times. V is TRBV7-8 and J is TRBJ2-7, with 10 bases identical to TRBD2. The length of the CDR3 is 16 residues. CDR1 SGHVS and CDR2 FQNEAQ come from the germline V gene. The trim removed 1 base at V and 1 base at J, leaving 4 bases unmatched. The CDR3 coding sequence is TGTGCCAGCAGCTTAGGTCAAGCGGGGGGGTCCTACGAGCAGTACTTC. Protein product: CASSLGQAGGSYEQYF.

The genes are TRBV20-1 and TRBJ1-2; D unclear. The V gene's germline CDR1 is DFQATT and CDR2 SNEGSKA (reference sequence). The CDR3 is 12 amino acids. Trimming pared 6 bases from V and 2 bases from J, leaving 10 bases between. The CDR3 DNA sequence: TGCAGTGCCCCTATAGGGAACTATGGCTACACCTTC. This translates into CSAPIGNYGYTF.

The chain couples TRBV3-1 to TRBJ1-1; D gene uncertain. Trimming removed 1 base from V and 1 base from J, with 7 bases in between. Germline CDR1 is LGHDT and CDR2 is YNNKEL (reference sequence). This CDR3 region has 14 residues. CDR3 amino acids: CASSQGQRNTEAFF. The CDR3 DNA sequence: TGTGCCAGCAGCCAAGGCCAGAGGAACACTGAAGCTTTCTTT.

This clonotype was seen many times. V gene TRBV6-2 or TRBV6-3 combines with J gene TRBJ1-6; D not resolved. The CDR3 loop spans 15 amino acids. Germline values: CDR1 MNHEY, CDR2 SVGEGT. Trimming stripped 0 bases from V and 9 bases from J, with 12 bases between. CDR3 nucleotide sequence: TGTGCCAGCAGTTACTCCGGGGAAAATGCTTCACCCCTCCACTTT. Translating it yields CASSYSGENASPLHF.